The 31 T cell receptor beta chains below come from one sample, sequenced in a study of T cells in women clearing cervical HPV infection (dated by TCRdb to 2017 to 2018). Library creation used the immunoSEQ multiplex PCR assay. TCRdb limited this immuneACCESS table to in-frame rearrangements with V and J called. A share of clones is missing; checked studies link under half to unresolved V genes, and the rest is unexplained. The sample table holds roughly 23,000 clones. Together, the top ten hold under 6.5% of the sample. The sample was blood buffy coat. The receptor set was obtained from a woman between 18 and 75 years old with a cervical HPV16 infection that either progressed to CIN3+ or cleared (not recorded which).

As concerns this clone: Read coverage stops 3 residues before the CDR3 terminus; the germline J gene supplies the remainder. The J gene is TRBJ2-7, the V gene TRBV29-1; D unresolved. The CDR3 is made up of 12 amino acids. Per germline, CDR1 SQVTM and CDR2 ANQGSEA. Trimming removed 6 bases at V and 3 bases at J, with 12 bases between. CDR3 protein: CSVIKGRYEQYF. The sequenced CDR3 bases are TGCAGCGTCATTAAAGGGCGCTACGAG.

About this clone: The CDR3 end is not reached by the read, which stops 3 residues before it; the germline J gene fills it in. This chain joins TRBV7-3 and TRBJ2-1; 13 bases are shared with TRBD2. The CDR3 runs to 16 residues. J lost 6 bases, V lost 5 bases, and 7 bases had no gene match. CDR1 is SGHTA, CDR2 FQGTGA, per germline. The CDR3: CASSPSGLAGANEQFF. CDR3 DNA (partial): TGTGCCAGCAGCCCATCAGGACTAGCGGGGGCCAATGAG.

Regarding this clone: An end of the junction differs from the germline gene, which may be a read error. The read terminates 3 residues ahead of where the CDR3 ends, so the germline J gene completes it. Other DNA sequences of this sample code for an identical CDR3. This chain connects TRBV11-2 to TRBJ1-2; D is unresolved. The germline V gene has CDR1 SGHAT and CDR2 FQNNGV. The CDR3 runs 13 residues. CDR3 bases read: TGTGCCGTTAAGCGGCTAGCTAACTATGGA. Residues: CAVKRLANYG. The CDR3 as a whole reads CAVKRLANYGYTF.

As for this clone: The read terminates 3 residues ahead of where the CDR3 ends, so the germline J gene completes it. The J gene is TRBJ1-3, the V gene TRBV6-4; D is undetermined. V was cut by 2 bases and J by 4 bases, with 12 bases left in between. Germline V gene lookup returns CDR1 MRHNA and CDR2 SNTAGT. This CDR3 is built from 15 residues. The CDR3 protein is CASSDVTNAGNTIYF. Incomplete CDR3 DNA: TGTGCCAGCAGTGACGTCACAAACGCCGGAAACACC.

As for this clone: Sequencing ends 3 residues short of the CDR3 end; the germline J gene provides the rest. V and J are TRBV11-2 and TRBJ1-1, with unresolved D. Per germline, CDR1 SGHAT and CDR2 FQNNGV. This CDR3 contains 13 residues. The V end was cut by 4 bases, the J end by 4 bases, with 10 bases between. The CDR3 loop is CASSSTIGTEAFF. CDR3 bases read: TGTGCCAGCAGCTCGACAATTGGCACTGAA.

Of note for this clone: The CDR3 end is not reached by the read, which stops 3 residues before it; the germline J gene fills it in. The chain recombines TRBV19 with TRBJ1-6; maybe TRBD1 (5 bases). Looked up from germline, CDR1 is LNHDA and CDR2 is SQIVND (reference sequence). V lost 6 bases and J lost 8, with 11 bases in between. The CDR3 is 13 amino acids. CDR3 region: CASRGQGDSPLHF. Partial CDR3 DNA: TGTGCCAGTAGAGGGCAAGGGGATTCACCC.

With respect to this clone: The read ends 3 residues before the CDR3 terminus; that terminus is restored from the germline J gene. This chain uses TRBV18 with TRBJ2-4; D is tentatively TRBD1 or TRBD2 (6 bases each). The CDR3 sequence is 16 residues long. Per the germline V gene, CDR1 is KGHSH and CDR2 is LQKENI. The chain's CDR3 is CASSLTRQEGNYGQYF. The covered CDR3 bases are TGTGCCAGCTCCCTAACCCGACAGGAGGGGAACTATGGT.

CDR3 bases read: TGTGCCAGCAGTGAAGTAAGGGGAAATGAAAAG. Amino acids: CASSEVRGNEK. The entire CDR3 reads CASSEVRGNEKLFF. The rearrangement uses TRBV2 and TRBJ2-2; D possibly corresponds to TRBD1 (5 bases). With the read ending 3 residues before the CDR3 end, the germline J gene is used to fill in that end. Germline CDR1 is SNHLY and CDR2 is FYNNEI. This CDR3 is built from 14 residues.

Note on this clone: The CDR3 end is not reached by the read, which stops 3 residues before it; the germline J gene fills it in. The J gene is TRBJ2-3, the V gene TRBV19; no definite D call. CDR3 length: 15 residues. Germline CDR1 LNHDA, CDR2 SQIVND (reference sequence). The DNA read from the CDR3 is TGTGCCAGTAGTATAGGGCCGGCAGGCAATCAGCCG. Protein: CASSIGPAGNQP. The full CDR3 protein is CASSIGPAGNQPQYF. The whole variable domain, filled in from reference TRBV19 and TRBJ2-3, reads DGGITQSPKYLFRKEGQNVTLSCEQNLNHDAMYWYRQDPGQGLRLIYYSQIVNDFQKGDIAEGYSVSREKKESFPLTVTSAQKNPTAFYLCASSIGPAGNQPQYFGPGTRLTVL.

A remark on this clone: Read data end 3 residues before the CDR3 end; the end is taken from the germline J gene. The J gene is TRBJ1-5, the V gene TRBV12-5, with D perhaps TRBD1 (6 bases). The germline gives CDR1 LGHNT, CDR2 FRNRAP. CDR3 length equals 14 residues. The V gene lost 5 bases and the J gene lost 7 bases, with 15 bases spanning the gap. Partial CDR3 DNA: TGTGCTAGTGGTATGACCAGGGGAGAACAGCCC. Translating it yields CASGMTRGEQP. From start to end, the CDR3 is CASGMTRGEQPQHF.

The CDR3 spells CASRYSPQGGYGYTF. The DNA read from the CDR3 is TGTGCCAGCAGATACTCCCCCCAGGGCGGCTATGGC. The chain employs TRBV2 and TRBJ1-2, with D possibly matching TRBD1 (5 bases). The missing CDR3 end, 3 residues past where the read stops, is filled in from the germline J gene. Between the trimmed V and J ends, which lost 6 bases and 4 bases, there was a span of 18 bases. Germline V CDR1 and CDR2: SNHLY, FYNNEI. This CDR3 comprises 15 residues.

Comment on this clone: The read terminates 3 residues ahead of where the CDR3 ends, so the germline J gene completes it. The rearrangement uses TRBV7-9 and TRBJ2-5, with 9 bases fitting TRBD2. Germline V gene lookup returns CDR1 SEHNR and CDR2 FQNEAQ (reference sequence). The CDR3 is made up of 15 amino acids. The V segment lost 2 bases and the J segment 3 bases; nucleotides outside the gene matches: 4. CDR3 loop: CASSLLGTSKETQYF. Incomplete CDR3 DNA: TGTGCCAGCAGCTTATTGGGGACTAGCAAAGAGACC.

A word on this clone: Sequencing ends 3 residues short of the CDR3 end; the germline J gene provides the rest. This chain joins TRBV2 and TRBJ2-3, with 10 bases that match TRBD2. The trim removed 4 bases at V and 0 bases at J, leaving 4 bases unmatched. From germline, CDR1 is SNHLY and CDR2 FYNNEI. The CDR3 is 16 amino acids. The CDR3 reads CASSVLAGTSTDTQYF. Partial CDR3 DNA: TGTGCCAGCAGTGTACTAGCGGGAACTAGCACAGATACG.

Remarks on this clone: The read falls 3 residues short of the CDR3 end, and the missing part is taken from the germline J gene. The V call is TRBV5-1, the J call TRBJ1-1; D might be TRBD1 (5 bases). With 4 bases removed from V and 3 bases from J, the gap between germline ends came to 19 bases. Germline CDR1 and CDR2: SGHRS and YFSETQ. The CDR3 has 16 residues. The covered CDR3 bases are TGCGCCAGCAGCCCAGAAGCTGGCAGGGTGGACACTGAA. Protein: CASSPEAGRVDTE. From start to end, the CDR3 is CASSPEAGRVDTEAFF.

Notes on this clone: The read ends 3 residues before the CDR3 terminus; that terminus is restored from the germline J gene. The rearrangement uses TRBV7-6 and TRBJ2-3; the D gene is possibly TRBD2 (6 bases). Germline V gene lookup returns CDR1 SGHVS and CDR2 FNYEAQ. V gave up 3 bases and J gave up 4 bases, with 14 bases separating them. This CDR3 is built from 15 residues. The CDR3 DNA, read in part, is TGTGCCAGCAGCTTCACTAGCCCCCTAGCAGATACG. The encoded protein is CASSFTSPLADT. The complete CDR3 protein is CASSFTSPLADTQYF.

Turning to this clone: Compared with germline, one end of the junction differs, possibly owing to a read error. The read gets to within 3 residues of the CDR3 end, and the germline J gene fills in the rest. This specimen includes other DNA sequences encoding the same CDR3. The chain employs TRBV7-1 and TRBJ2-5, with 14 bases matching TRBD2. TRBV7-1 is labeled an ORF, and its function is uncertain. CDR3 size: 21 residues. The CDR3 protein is CASSSRLAGGTGYGYQETQYF. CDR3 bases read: TGTGCCAGCAGCTCTCGACTAGCGGGGGGGACGGGTTACGGGTACCAGGAGACC.

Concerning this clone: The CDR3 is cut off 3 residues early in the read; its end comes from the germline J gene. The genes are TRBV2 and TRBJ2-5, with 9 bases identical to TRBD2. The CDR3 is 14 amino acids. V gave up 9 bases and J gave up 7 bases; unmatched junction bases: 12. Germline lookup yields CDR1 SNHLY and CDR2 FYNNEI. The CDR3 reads CASGGGGMERTQYF. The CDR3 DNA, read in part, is TGTGCCAGTGGCGGGGGGGGGATGGAGAGGACC.

The CDR3 is CASSGLTGNHQPQHF. Incomplete CDR3 DNA: TGTGCCAGCAGTGGCCTGACAGGGAACCATCAGCCC. J is TRBJ1-5 and V is TRBV6-1; 7 bases match TRBD1. Read data end 3 residues before the CDR3 end; the end is taken from the germline J gene. The CDR3 covers 15 residues. Germline V gene sequence: CDR1 MNHNS, CDR2 SASEGT. V was pared by 4 bases and J by 5 bases, with 8 bases of the junction left unmatched.

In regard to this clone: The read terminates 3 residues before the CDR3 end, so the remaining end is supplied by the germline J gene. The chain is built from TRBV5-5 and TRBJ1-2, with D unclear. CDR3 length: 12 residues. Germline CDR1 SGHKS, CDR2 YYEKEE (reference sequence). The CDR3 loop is CASSLEEGGYTF. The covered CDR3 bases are TGTGCCAGCAGCTTGGAGGAAGGGGGC.

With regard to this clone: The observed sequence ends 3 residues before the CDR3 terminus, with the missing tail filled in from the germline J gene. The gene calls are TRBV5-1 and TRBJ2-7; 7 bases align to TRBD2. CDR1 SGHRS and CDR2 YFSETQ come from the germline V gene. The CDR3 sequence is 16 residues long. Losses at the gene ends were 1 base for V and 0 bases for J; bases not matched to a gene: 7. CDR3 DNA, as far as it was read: TGCGCCAGCAGCTTGTCTAGCGGTACGAGCTCCTACGAG. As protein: CASSLSSGTSSYE. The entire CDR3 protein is CASSLSSGTSSYEQYF.

The sequenced CDR3 bases are TGCAGTGCTAGAGTTCTGGGTAGCGCGGCCTACAATGAG. As protein: CSARVLGSAAYNE. The full-length CDR3 reads as CSARVLGSAAYNEQFF. The V and J genes are TRBV20-1 and TRBJ2-1; a weak D match, TRBD2 (5 bases). The sequence runs out 3 residues before the end of the CDR3; the remainder is reconstructed from the germline J gene. The germline CDR1 and CDR2 sequences are DFQATT and SNEGSKA (reference sequence). The CDR3 totals 16 residues. With 1 base removed from V and 2 bases from J, the gap between germline ends came to 15 bases.

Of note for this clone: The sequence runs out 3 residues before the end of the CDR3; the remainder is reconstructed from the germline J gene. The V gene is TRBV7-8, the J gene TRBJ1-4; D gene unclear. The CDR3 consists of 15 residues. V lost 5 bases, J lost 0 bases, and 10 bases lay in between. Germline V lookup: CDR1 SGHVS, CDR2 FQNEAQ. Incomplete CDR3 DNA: TGTGCCAGCAGCGGACTGGTTGCAACTAATGAAAAA. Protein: CASSGLVATNEK. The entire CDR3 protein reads CASSGLVATNEKLFF.

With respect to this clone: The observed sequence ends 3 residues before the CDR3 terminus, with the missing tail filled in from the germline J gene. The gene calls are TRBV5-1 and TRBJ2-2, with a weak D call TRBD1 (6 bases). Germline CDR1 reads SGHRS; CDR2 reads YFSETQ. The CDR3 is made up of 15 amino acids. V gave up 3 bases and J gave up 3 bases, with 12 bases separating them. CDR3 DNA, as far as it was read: TGCGCCAGCAGCTCACTACAGGGTCACACCGGGGAG. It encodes CASSSLQGHTGE. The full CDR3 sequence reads CASSSLQGHTGELFF.

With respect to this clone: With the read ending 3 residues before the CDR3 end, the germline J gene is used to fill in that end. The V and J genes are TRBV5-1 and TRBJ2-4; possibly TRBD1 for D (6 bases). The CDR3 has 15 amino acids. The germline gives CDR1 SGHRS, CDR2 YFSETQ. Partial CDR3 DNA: TGCGCCAGCAGCTTCCAGGCAGGGGCTAATCAGCCT. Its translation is CASSFQAGANQP. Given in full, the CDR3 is CASSFQAGANQPQYF.

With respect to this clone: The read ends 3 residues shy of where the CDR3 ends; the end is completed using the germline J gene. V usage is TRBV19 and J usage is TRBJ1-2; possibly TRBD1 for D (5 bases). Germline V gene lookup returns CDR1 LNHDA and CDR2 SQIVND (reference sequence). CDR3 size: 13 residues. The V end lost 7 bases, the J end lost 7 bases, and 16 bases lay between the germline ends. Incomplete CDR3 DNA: TGTGCCAGTACCCCAAGGGGCCGATCTGGC. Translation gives CASTPRGRSG. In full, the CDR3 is CASTPRGRSGYTF.

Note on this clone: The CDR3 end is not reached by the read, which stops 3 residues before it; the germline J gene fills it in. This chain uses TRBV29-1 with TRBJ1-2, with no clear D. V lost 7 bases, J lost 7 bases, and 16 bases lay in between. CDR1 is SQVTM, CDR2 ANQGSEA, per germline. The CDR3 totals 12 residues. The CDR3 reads CSATEGNGGYTF. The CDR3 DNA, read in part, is TGCAGCGCCACCGAAGGTAATGGTGGC.

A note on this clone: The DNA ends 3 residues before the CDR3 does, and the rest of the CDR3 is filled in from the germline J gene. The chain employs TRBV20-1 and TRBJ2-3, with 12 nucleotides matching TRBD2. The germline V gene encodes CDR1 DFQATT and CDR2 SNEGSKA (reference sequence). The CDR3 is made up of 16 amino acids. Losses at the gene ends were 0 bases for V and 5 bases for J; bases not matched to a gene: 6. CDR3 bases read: TGCAGTGCTAGAGAGGCTAGCGGGGGGGCTATAGATACG. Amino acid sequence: CSAREASGGAIDT. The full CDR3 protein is CSAREASGGAIDTQYF.

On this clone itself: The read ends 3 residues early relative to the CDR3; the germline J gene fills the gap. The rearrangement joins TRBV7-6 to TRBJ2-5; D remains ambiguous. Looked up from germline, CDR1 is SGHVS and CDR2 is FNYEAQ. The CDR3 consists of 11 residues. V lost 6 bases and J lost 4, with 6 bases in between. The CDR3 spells CASSLSETQYF. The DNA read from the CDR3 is TGTGCCAGCAGTCTATCAGAGACC.

The sequenced CDR3 bases are TGTGCCAGCAGTTTAGTCCTAGCCGGCGAG. It yields the protein CASSLVLAGE. The full CDR3 sequence reads CASSLVLAGEQYF. This chain connects TRBV27 to TRBJ2-7; TRBD2 is a possible D gene (5 bases). The read ends 3 residues early relative to the CDR3; the germline J gene fills the gap. V lost 2 bases and J lost 6, with 11 bases in between. Germline V gene sequence: CDR1 MNHEY, CDR2 SMNVEV (reference sequence). The CDR3 length is 13 residues.

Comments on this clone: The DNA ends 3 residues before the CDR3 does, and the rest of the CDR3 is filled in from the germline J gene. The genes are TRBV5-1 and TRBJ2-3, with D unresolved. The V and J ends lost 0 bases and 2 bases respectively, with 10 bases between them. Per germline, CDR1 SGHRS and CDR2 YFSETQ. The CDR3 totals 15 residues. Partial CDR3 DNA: TGCGCCAGCAGCTTGGCCCCTACCCCCACAGATACG. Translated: CASSLAPTPTDT. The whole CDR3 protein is CASSLAPTPTDTQYF.

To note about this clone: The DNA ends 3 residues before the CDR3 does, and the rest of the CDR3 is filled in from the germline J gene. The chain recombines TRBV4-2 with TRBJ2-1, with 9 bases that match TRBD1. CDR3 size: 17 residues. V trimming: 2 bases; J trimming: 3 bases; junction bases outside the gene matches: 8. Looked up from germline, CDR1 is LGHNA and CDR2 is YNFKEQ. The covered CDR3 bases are TGTGCCAGCAGCCAAACACCCGGGACAGGGTTCTACAATGAG. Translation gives CASSQTPGTGFYNE. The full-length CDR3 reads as CASSQTPGTGFYNEQFF.